Reported below is one T cell receptor (beta chain). V gave up 5 bases and J gave up 6 bases; unmatched junction bases: 7. The CDR3 is 14 residues long. From germline, CDR1 is LNHDA and CDR2 SQIVND (reference sequence). This sample was taken from a study of blood T cell repertoires in COVID-19. TCRdb's table, derived via immunoSEQ multiplex PCR, lists solely in-frame clones and lacks some. The table has 95,000 to 150,000 clones, over 55% seen once. The sample consisted of peripheral blood. The rearrangement joins TRBV19 to TRBJ1-5; 7 bases map to TRBD1. This TCR derives from a woman aged 65 to 85 with acute or convalescent COVID-19. The CDR3 DNA sequence: TGTGCCAGTAGTCCCTCGACAGGGCTTCAGCCCCAGCATTTT. Amino acid sequence: CASSPSTGLQPQHF.